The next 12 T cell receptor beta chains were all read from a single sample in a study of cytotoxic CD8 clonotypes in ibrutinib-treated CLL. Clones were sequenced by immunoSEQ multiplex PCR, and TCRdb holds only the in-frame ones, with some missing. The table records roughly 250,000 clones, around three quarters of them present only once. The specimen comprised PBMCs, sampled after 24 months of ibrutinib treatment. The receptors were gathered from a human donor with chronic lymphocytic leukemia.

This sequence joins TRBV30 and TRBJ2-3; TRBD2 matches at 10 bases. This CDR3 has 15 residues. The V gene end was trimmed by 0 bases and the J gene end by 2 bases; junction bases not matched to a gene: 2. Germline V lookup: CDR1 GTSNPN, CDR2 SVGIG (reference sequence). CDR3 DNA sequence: TGTGCCTGGAGTGTACTAGCGGGACCCACAGATACGCAGTATTTT. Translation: CAWSVLAGPTDTQYF.

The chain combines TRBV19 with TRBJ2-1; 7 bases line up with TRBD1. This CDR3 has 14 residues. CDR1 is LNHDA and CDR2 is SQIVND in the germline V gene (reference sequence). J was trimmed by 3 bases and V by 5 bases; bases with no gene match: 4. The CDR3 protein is CASSLRTGYNEQFF. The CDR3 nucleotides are TGTGCCAGTAGTCTCCGGACAGGCTACAATGAGCAGTTCTTC.

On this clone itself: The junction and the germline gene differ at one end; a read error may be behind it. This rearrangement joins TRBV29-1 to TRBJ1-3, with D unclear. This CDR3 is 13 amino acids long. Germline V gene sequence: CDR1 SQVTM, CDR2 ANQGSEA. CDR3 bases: TGCAGCGTTCAAGACATCTCTGGAAACACCATATATTTT. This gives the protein CSVQDISGNTIYF.

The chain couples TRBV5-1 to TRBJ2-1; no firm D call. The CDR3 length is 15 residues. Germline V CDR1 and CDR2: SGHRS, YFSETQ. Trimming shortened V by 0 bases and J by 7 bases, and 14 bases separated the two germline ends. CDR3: CASSLGSLDVNEQFF. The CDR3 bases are TGCGCCAGCAGCTTGGGTTCGCTAGATGTGAATGAGCAGTTCTTC.

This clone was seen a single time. In nucleotides, the CDR3 is TGTGCCAGCAGTCGCACCGGGACAGGGACCTACGAGCAGTACTTC. Protein product: CASSRTGTGTYEQYF. The chain recombines TRBV28 with TRBJ2-7, with 9 positions matching TRBD1. The trim removed 5 bases at V and 2 bases at J, leaving 7 bases unmatched. Germline lookup yields CDR1 MDHEN and CDR2 SYDVKM. The CDR3 consists of 15 residues.

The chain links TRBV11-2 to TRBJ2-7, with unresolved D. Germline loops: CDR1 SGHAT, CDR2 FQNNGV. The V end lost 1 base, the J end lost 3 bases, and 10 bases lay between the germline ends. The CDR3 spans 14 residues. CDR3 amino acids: CASSLVPSYYEQYF. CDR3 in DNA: TGTGCCAGCAGCTTAGTCCCCAGTTACTACGAGCAGTACTTC.

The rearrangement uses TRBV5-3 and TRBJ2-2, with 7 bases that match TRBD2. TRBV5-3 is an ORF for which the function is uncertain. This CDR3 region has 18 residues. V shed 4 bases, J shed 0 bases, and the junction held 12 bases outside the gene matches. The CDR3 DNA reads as TGTGCCAGAAGCCCTCGGAGGGGTAGCGGGTCGAACACCGGGGAGCTGTTTTTT. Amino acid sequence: CARSPRRGSGSNTGELFF.

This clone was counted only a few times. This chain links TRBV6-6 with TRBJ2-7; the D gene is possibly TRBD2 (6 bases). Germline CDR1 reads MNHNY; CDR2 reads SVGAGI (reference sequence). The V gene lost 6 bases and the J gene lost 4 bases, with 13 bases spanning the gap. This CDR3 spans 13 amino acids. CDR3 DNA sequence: TGTGCCAGCAGCGGGACTTCCCCGTACGAGCAGTACTTC. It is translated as CASSGTSPYEQYF.

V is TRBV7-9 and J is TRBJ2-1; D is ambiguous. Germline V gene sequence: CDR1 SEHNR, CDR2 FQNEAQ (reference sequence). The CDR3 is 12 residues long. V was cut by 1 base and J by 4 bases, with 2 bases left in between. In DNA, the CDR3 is TGTGCCAGCAGCTTAGATTACAATGAGCAGTTCTTC. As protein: CASSLDYNEQFF.

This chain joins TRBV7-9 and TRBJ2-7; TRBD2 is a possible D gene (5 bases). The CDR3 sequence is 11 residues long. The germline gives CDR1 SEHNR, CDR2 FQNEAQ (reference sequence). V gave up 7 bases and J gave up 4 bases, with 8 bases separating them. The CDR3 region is CASTRGYEQYF. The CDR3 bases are TGTGCCAGCACCCGCGGGTACGAGCAGTACTTC.

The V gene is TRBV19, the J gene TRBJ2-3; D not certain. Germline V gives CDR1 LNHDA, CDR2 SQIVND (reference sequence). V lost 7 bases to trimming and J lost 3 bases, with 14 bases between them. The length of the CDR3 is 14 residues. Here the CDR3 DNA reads TGTGCCAGTACGGTCGCAGATGGAACAGATACGCAGTATTTT. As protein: CASTVADGTDTQYF. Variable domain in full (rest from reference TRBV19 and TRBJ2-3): DGGITQSPKYLFRKEGQNVTLSCEQNLNHDAMYWYRQDPGQGLRLIYYSQIVNDFQKGDIAEGYSVSREKKESFPLTVTSAQKNPTAFYLCASTVADGTDTQYFGPGTRLTVL.

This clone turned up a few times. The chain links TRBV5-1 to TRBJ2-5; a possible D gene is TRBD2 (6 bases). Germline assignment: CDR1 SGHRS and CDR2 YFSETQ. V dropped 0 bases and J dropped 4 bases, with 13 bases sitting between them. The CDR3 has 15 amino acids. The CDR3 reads CASSLGQGGTETQYF. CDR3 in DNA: TGCGCCAGCAGCTTGGGTCAGGGAGGAACAGAGACCCAGTACTTC.